This T cell receptor beta chain was profiled in a study of regulatory T cells in long-lasting Graves disease. The time point denotes: persistent/refractory GD, antithyroid drugs over 5 years with positive TRAb. PBMCs provided the RNA from which the TCR library was made. CDR1 and CDR2 (germline): SEHNR, FQNEAQ (reference sequence). Trimming cost V 4 bases and J 3 bases, with 10 bases left between them. The CDR3 sequence is 13 residues long. Arm-PCR with iRepertoire HTBI primers amplified the CDR3 regions for these TCR beta libraries. TCRdb redid the calling of the multiplex PCR reads with MiXCR, one entry per CDR3 protein. The repertoire holds roughly 430,000 distinct CDR3 sequences, with roughly 23% as singletons.

This TCR came from a female donor with Graves disease. The V call is TRBV7-9, the J call TRBJ2-7, with D perhaps matching TRBD1 (6 bases). The specimen was peripheral blood mononuclear cells (PBMCs), collected when the disease was refractory, from a patient treated with antithyroid drugs. The CDR3 reads CASSSTTGYEQYF. The CDR3 DNA reads as TGTGCCAGCAGCTCCACGACAGGCTACGAGCAGTACTTC.